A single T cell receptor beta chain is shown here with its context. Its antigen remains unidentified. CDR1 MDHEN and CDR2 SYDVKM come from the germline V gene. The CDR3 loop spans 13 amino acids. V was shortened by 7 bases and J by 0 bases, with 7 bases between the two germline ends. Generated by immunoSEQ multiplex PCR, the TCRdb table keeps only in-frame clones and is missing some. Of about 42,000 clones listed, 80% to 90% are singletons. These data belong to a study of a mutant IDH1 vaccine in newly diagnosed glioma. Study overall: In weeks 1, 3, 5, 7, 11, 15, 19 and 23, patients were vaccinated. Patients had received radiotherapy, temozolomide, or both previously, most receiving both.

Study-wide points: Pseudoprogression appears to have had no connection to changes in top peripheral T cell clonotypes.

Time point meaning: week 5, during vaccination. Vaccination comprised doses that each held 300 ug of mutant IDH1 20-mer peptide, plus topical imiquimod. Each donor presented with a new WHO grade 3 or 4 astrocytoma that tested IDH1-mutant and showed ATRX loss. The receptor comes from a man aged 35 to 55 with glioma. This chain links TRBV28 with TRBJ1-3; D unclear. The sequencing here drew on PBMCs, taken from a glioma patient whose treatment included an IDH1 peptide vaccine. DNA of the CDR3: TGTGCCAGCATGGACGACTCTGGAAACACCATATATTTT. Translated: CASMDDSGNTIYF.